This TCR beta chain was found in a study of blood T cell repertoires in COVID-19 (dated by TCRdb to 2019 to 2021). Broadly, across the study: Samples from collaborators originated in the United States, Italy and Spain and spanned both the acute and convalescent phases of COVID-19. Where available, HLA class I and class II types were taken from metadata supplied by the sample provider and were not determined by assay-based typing. The prospective study material was composed of cDNA or gDNA derived from T cells, B-cell-depleted T cells, or PBMCs. Nearly every sample came with metadata listing a de-identified subject ID, COVID-19 status, age in years and sex. The dataset comprised deeply sampled blood TCRbeta repertoires from subjects exposed to, actively infected with, or recovered from COVID-19. The samples were drawn from two sources: the first 160 participants of the ongoing ImmuneRACE study, and some 1,300 subjects contributed by 6 global collaborators. The repertoires were made available in a free public database intended to serve as a resource for research on the immune response to SARS-CoV-2.

General conclusions and limits of the study: The amount of clinical and demographic metadata varied by source and participant and was provided uncurated.

Collaborating institutions collected whole blood in K2EDTA tubes following their own protocols. Collaborator samples were shipped for TCRbeta analysis as frozen whole blood, isolated PBMCs, or DNA extracted from either sample type. In regard to this clone: The clone's antigen remains unknown. Base qualities are missing; no much larger clone stands one base away.

TCRbeta CDR3 regions were amplified from genomic DNA using the immunoSEQ Assay, a bias-controlled multiplex PCR. The authors processed their data as follows. The number of nucleated cells in each sample was estimated from the amplification of reference gene primers within the assay. To quantify the absolute abundance of each unique TCRbeta CDR3 rearrangement, sequence reads were collapsed and filtered. Productive Simpson clonality was computed per sample as the square root of Simpson's diversity index over productive rearrangements. Sourced from immuneACCESS, this table was stored by TCRdb with only in-frame sequences that have V and J called. A share of the clones is absent; for the studies checked, an unresolved V gene accounts for under half, and the remainder has no known explanation. Clone size and V and J calls were adopted from that table, with D and trimming inferred from the DNA. In all, the sample holds 50,000 to 70,000 clones, and approximately 82% of those were seen once. The ten largest clones represent approximately 5.6% of the sample.

The germline V gene sets CDR1 to SNHLY and CDR2 to FYNNEI. V drops 7 bases and J drops 0 bases, leaving 12 bases in between. Including the terminal cysteine and phenylalanine, the CDR3 comprises 14 residues. This entry keeps only the CDR3 DNA: 42 bases, framed from base 1. The material sequenced was peripheral blood. The sequence joins TRBV2 to TRBJ2-5; TRBD1 is a weak D gene call, 5 bases matching. This TCR derives from a woman aged 55-69 years with acute or convalescent COVID-19. The DNA sequence follows: TGTGCCAGCACAGCAAGGACATACCAAGAGACCCAGTACTTC. This yields the protein CASTARTYQETQYF.